This TCR beta chain came from a study of cytomegalovirus exposure and HLA in healthy donors. Study observations and caveats: Altogether, some 160 TCR beta chains were recorded as cytomegalovirus-associated.

Germline trimming cut 3 bases from V and 7 bases from J; bases unmatched to any gene: 6. From germline, CDR1 is ENHRY and CDR2 SYGVKD. This CDR3 has 15 residues. In regard to this clone: As yet, its antigen is unknown.

Method: immunoSEQ multiplex PCR; TCRdb's copy keeps in-frame clones and lacks some. The sample shows about 130,000 clones, roughly 89% of them seen only once. Material for sequencing was PBMCs. This TCR was recovered from a woman aged 18-29 years in good health and CMV-seronegative. The chain combines TRBV10-3 with TRBJ1-6, with 7 bases matching TRBD1. The CDR3 loop reads CAISDYEGANSPLHF. The CDR3 DNA reads as TGTGCCATCAGTGATTACGAGGGGGCAAATTCACCCCTCCACTTT.